The TCR beta chain described here comes from a study of shared clonotypes between healthy human individuals. The trim removed 2 bases at V and 0 bases at J, leaving 10 bases unmatched. This CDR3 comprises 18 residues. Germline V gives CDR1 SGHRS, CDR2 YFSETQ. Data came from immunoSEQ multiplex PCR; TCRdb stores just in-frame clones and leaves some out. The repertoire holds 2 million to 2.5 million clones, with almost 96% as singletons. This clonotype originated in a man younger than 35 in good health. Sequences were obtained from naive CD4+ T cells sorted from blood. The subset was: CD45RA+ positively selected. This chain connects TRBV5-1 to TRBJ2-3, with 9 bases aligning to TRBD1. CDR3 sequence: CASSFPRTGESSTDTQYF. CDR3 nucleotide sequence: TGCGCCAGCAGCTTTCCACGGACAGGGGAGTCTAGCACAGATACGCAGTATTTT. Full variable domain (remainder filled in from reference TRBV5-1 and TRBJ2-3): KAGVTQTPRYLIKTRGQQVTLSCSPISGHRSVSWYQQTPGQGLQFLFEYFSETQRNKGNFPGRFSGRQFSNSRSEMNVSTLELGDSALYLCASSFPRTGESSTDTQYFGPGTRLTVL.